One T cell receptor beta chain is described in this entry. Per germline, CDR1 SGHTA and CDR2 FQGNSA. This CDR3 contains 15 residues. Trimming took 3 bases from V and 2 from J, leaving 14 bases between them. The data originate from a study of CD8+ T cells in alopecia areata. Peripheral blood, together with lesional scalp punch biopsies, was collected from alopecia areata patients. Isolation of CD4+ and CD8+ T cells from PBMCs was achieved by sorting. Sequencing templates came from extracted RNA that was reverse transcribed into cDNA. Assay used: immunoSEQ multiplex PCR; TCRdb lists only in-frame clones, some missing. Here the sample spans 98,000 or so clones, 55% to 70% being singletons.

The source of this sequence is a human donor with alopecia areata. The material sequenced was NKG2D-low CD8+ T cells sorted from blood. The rearrangement uses TRBV7-2 and TRBJ2-7; weak D call: TRBD1 (6 bases). The CDR3 here is CASSLFGTHTYEQYF. Here the CDR3 DNA reads TGTGCCAGCAGCTTGTTCGGGACACATACCTACGAGCAGTACTTC.